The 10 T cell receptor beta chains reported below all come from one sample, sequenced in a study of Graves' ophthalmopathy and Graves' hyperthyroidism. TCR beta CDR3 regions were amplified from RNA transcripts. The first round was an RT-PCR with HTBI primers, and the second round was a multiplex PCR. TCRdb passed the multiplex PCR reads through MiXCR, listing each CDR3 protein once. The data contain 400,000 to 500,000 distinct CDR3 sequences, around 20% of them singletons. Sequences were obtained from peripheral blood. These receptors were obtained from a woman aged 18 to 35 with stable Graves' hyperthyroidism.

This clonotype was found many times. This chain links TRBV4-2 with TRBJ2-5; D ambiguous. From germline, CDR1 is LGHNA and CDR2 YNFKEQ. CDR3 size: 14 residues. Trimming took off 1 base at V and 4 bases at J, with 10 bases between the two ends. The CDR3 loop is CASSQGGIRETQYF. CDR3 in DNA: TGTGCCAGCAGCCAAGGTGGTATCCGAGAGACCCAGTACTTC.

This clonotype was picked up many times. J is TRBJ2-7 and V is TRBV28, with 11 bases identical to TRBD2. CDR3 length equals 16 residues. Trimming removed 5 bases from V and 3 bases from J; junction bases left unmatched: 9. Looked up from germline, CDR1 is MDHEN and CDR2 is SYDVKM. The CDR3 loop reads CASSTGRLAGFYEQYF. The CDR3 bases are TGTGCCAGCAGTACCGGACGACTAGCGGGGTTCTACGAGCAGTACTTC.

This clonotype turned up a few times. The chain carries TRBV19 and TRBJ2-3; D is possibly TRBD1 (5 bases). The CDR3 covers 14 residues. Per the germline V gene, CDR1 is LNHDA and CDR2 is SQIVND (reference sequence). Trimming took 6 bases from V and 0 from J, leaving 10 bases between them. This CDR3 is CASSFPGSTDTQYF. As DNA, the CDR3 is TGTGCCAGTAGCTTCCCAGGGAGCACAGATACGCAGTATTTT.

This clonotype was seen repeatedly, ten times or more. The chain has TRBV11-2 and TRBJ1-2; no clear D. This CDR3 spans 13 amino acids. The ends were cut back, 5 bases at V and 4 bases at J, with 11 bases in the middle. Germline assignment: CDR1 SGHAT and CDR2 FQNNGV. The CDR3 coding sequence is TGTGCCAGCAGCCCACCCCAGCTCTATGGCTACACCTTC. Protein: CASSPPQLYGYTF. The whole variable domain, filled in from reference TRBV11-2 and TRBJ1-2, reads EAGVAQSPRYKIIEKRQSVAFWCNPISGHATLYWYQQILGQGPKLLIQFQNNGVVDDSQLPKDRFSAERLKGVDSTLKIQPAKLEDSAVYLCASSPPQLYGYTFGSGTRLTVV.

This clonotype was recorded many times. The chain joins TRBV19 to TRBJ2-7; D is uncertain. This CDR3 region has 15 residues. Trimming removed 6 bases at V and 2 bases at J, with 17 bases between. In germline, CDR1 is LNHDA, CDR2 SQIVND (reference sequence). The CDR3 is CASSLGLRATYEQYF. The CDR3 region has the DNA TGTGCCAGTAGCCTAGGGCTGCGAGCCACCTACGAGCAGTACTTC. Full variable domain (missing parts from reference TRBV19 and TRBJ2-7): DGGITQSPKYLFRKEGQNVTLSCEQNLNHDAMYWYRQDPGQGLRLIYYSQIVNDFQKGDIAEGYSVSREKKESFPLTVTSAQKNPTAFYLCASSLGLRATYEQYFGPGTRLTVT.

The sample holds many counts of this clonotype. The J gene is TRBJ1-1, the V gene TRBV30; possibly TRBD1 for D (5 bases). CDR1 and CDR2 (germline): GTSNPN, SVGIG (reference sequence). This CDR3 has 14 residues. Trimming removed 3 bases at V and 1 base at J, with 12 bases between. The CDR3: CAWRSGLPNTEAFF. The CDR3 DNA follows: TGTGCCTGGAGGTCGGGACTCCCGAACACTGAAGCTTTCTTT.

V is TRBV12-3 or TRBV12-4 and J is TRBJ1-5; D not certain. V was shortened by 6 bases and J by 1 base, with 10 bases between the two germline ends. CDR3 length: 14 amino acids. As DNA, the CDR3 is TGTGCCAGCAGCTGGGCCCCGAGCAATCAGCCCCAGCATTTT. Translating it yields CASSWAPSNQPQHF.

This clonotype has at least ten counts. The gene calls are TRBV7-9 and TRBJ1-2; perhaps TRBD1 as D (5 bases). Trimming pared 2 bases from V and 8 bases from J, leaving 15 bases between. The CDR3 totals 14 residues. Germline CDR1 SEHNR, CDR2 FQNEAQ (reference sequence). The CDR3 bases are TGTGCCAGCAGCTTACGCACGGGGGTAGGCGGCTACACCTTC. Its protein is CASSLRTGVGGYTF.

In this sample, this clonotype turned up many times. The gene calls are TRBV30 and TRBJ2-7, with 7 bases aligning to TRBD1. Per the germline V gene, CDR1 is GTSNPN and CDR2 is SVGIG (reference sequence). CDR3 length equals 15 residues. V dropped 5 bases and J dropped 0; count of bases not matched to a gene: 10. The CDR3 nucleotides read TGTGCCTGGTCCCCACCGAGGACAGGCTCCTACGAGCAGTACTTC. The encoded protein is CAWSPPRTGSYEQYF.

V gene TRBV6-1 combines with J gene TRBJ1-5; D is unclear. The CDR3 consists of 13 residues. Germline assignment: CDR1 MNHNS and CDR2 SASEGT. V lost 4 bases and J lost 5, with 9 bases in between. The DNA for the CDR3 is TGTGCCAGCAGTGTGTTATGGGATCAGCCCCAGCATTTT. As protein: CASSVLWDQPQHF.